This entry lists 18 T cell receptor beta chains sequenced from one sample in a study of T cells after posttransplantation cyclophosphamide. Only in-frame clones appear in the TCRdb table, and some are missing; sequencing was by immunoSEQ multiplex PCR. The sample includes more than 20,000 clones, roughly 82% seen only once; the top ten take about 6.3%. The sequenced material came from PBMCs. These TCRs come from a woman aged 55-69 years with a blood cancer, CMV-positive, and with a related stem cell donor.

As DNA, the CDR3 is TGTGCCAGCAGTTACTCGGACAGGGGTCGGCAGTACTTC. Residues: CASSYSDRGRQYF. This rearrangement joins TRBV6-5 to TRBJ2-5; TRBD1 aligns across 9 bases. V lost 0 bases to trimming and J lost 11 bases; unmatched junction nucleotides: 4. This CDR3 contains 13 residues. Germline CDR1 is MNHEY and CDR2 is SVGAGI.

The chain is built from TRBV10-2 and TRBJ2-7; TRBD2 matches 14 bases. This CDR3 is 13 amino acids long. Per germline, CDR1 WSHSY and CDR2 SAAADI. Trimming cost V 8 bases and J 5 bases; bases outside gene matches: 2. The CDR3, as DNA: TGCGCCAGCCTGGGACTAGCGGGAGACGAGCAGTACTTC. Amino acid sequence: CASLGLAGDEQYF.

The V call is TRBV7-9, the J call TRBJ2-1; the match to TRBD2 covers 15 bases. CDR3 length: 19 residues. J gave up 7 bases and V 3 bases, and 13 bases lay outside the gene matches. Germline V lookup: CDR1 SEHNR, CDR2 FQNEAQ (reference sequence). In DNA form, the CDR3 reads TGTGCCAGCAGCTTGAGGACTAGCGGGAGGGCTGTTCCTAAGAATGAGCAGTTCTTC. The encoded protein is CASSLRTSGRAVPKNEQFF.

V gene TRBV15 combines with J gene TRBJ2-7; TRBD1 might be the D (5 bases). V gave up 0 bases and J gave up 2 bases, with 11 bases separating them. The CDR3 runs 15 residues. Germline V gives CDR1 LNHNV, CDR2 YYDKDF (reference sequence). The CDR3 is CATSRDWVGAYEQYF. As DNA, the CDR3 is TGTGCCACCAGCAGAGATTGGGTAGGGGCCTACGAGCAGTACTTC.

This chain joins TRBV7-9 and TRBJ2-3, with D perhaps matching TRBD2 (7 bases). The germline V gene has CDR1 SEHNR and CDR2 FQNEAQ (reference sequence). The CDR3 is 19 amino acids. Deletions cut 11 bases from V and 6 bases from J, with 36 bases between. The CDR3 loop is CAESRVRGGGNFKSDTQYF. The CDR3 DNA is TGTGCCGAGTCTAGGGTGAGGGGGGGCGGGAACTTCAAGTCGGATACGCAGTATTTT.

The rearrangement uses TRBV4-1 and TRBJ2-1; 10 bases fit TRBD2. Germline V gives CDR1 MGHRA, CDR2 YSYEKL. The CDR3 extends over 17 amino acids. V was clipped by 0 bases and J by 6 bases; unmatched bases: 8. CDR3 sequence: CASSQDSTSGIRNEQFF. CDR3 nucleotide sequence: TGCGCCAGCAGCCAAGATAGCACTAGCGGGATTCGCAATGAGCAGTTCTTC.

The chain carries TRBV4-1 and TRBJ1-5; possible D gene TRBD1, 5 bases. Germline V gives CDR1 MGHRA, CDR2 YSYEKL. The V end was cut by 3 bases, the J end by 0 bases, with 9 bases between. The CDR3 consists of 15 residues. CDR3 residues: CASSQGDYSNQPQHF. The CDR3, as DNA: TGCGCCAGCAGCCAGGGGGACTATAGCAATCAGCCCCAGCATTTT.

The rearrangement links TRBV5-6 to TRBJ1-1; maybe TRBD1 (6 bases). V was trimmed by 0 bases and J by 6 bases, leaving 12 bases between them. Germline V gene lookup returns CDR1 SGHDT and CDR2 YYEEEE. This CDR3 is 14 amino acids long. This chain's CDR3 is CASSLDRKGAEAFF. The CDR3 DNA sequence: TGTGCCAGCAGCTTGGACAGAAAGGGGGCTGAAGCTTTCTTT.

The CDR3: CASSLNPAGVQDTQYF. The CDR3 DNA follows: TGCGCCAGCAGCTTGAATCCAGCGGGAGTGCAAGATACGCAGTATTTT. The chain joins TRBV5-1 to TRBJ2-3, with 8 bases that match TRBD2. Germline V lookup: CDR1 SGHRS, CDR2 YFSETQ. The CDR3 totals 16 residues. Unmatched junction bases numbered 9, after V lost 1 base and J lost 5 bases.

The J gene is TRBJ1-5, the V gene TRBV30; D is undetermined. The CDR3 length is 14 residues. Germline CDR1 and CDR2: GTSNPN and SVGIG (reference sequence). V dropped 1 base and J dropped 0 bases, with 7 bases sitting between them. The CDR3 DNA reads TGTGCCTGGAGTGGAGGGTTTAGCAATCAGCCCCAGCATTTT. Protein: CAWSGGFSNQPQHF.

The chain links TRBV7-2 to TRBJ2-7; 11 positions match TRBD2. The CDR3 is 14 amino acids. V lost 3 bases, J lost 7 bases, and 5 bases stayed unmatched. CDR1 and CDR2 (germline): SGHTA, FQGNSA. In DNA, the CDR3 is TGTGCCAGCAGCTTTTGGCTAGCGGGAGGTGAGCAGTACTTC. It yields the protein CASSFWLAGGEQYF.

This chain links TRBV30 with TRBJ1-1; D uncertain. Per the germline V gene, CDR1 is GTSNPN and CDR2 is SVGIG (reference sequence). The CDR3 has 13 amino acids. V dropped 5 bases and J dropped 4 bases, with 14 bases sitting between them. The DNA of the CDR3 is TGTGCCTGGGGAGGTGGGAGAGTCACTGAAGCTTTCTTT. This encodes CAWGGGRVTEAFF.

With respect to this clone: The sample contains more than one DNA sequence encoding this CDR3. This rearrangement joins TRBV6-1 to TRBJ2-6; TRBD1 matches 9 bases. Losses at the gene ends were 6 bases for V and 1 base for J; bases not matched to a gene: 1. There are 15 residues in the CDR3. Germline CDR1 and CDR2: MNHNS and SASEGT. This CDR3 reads CASSDRGSGANVLTF. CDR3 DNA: TGTGCCAGCAGCGACAGGGGGTCTGGGGCCAACGTCCTGACTTTC.

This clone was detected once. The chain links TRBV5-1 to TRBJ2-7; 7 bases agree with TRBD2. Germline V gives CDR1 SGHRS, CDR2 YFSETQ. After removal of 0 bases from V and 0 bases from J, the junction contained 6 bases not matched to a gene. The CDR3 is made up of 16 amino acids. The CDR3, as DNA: TGCGCCAGCAGCTTGGTTTTGGGAGGGGTCTCCTACGAGCAGTACTTC. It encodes CASSLVLGGVSYEQYF.

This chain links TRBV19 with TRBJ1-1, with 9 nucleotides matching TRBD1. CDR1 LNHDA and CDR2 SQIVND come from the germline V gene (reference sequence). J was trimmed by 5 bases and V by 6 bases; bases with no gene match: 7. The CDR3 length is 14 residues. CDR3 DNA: TGTGCCAGTAGACACAGGGGGCCGGGGACTGAAGCTTTCTTT. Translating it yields CASRHRGPGTEAFF.

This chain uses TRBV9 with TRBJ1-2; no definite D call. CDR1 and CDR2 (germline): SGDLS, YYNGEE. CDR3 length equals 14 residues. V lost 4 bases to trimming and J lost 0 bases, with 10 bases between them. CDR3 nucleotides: TGTGCCAGCAGCCCCCTAACCGCTAACTATGGCTACACCTTC. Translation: CASSPLTANYGYTF.

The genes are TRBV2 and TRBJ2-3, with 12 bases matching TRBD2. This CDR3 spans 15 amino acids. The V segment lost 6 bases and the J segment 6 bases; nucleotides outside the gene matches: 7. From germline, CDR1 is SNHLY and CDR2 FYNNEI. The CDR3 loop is CASSKLAGGGDTQYF. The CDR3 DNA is TGTGCCAGCAGCAAACTAGCGGGAGGCGGGGATACGCAGTATTTT.

The CDR3 loop is CASSRPPGLAGASDTQYF. Here the CDR3 DNA reads TGCGCCAGCAGCCGGCCCCCCGGACTAGCGGGAGCATCAGATACGCAGTATTTT. V usage is TRBV5-1 and J usage is TRBJ2-3; TRBD2 matches 13 bases. This CDR3 region has 18 residues. In germline, CDR1 is SGHRS, CDR2 YFSETQ. V shed 4 bases and J 4 bases; nucleotides not matched to a gene: 12.